The rows below give T cell receptor beta chains drawn from one sample of a study of long-term antiretroviral therapy in people with HIV. Clones were sequenced by immunoSEQ multiplex PCR, and TCRdb holds only the in-frame ones, with some missing. This sample has 30,000 or so clones; approximately 75% occur once, and the top ten carry 3.4%. The sequencing here drew on unsorted PBMCs, taken 3 years after starting antiretroviral therapy. Receptor source: a man between 45 and 60 years old with HIV. The CDR3 runs from the conserved cysteine through the conserved F or W. The D gene is left open where the match is weak. Some rows have no size entry. The others give once, few or many, or a class for an expanded clone.

D: .
V: TRBV5-4
J: TRBJ1-6
size: .
CDR3: CASTSGASLNSPLHF
DNA: TGTGCCAGCACTTCAGGGGCTTCACTTAATTCACCCCTCCACTTT

D: TRBD2
V: TRBV5-4
J: TRBJ2-7
size: .
CDR3: CASSGGRLAGPLEQYF
DNA: TGTGCCAGCAGCGGGGGCCGACTAGCGGGACCCTTGGAGCAGTACTTC

D: TRBD2
V: TRBV5-4
J: TRBJ2-3
size: .
CDR3: CASSFPLGREADTQYF
DNA: TGTGCCAGCAGCTTCCCCCTGGGGAGGGAGGCAGATACGCAGTATTTT

D: .
V: TRBV19
J: TRBJ2-7
size: .
CDR3: CASSRGHVYEQYF
DNA: TGTGCCAGTAGTCGGGGACACGTCTACGAGCAGTACTTC

D: .
V: TRBV28
J: TRBJ1-4
size: .
CDR3: CASSVNRGGTLREKLFF
DNA: TGTGCCAGCAGCGTTAATCGGGGGGGGACCCTTCGAGAAAAACTGTTTTTT

D: .
V: TRBV10-3
J: TRBJ2-7
size: .
CDR3: CAISERSYEQYF
DNA: TGTGCCATCAGTGAGAGATCCTACGAGCAGTACTTC

D: .
V: TRBV5-1
J: TRBJ1-2
size: .
CDR3: CASSLGQDNYGYTF
DNA: TGCGCCAGCAGCTTGGGACAGGACAACTATGGCTACACCTTC

D: TRBD2
V: TRBV4-2
J: TRBJ2-7
size: once
CDR3: CASSQGGGGAYREQYF
DNA: TGTGCCAGCAGCCAAGGGGGCGGGGGGGCCTATAGGGAGCAGTACTTC

D: .
V: TRBV7-9
J: TRBJ1-4
size: .
CDR3: CASSLAGGLTNEKLFF
DNA: TGTGCCAGCAGCTTAGCTGGGGGGTTAACTAATGAAAAACTGTTTTTT

D: .
V: TRBV15
J: TRBJ1-5
size: .
CDR3: CATSPGGGQPQHF
DNA: TGTGCCACCAGCCCCGGCGGCGGACAGCCCCAGCATTTT

D: .
V: TRBV19
J: TRBJ1-2
size: .
CDR3: CASSITGGWAYGYTF
DNA: TGTGCCAGTAGTATTACCGGCGGTTGGGCCTATGGCTACACCTTC

D: .
V: TRBV9
J: TRBJ2-7
size: .
CDR3: CASSVGISYEQYF
DNA: TGTGCCAGCAGCGTAGGGATCTCCTACGAGCAGTACTTC

D: TRBD1
V: TRBV6-1
J: TRBJ2-7
size: .
CDR3: CASSLVDRVYEQYF
DNA: TGTGCCAGCAGCCTGGTCGACAGGGTGTACGAGCAGTACTTC

D: .
V: TRBV5-4
J: TRBJ2-4
size: .
CDR3: CASSPGDGLNIQYF
DNA: TGTGCCAGCAGCCCCGGGGACGGTCTAAACATTCAGTACTTC

D: TRBD1
V: TRBV18
J: TRBJ2-3
size: .
CDR3: CASSKDRVGPDTQYF
DNA: TGTGCCAGCTCGAAGGACAGGGTAGGGCCAGATACGCAGTATTTT